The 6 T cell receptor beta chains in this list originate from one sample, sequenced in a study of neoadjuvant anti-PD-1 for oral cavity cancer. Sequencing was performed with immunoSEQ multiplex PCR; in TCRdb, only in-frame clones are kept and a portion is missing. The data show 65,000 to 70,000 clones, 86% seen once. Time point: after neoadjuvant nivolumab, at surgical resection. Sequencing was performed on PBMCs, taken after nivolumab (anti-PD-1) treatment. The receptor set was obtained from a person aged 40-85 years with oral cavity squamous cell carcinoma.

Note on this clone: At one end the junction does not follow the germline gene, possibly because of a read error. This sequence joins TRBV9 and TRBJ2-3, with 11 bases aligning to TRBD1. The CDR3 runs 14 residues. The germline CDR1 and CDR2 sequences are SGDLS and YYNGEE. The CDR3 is CASTRTGGTDTQYF. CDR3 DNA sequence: TGTGCCAGCACCCGGACAGGGGGCACGGATACGCAGTATTTT.

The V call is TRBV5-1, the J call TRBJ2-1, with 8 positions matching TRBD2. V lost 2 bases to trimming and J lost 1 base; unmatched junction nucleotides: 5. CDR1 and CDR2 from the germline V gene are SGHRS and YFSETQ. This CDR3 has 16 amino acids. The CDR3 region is CASSFPRLASYNEQFF. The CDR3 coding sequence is TGCGCCAGCAGCTTCCCTAGACTAGCGTCCTACAATGAGCAGTTCTTC.

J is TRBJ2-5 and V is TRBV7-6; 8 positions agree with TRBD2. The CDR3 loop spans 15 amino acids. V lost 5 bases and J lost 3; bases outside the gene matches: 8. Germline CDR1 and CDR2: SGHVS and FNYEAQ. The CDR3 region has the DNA TGTGCCAGCAGCCGCGCGGGGGGCGAAAAAGAGACCCAGTACTTC. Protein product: CASSRAGGEKETQYF.

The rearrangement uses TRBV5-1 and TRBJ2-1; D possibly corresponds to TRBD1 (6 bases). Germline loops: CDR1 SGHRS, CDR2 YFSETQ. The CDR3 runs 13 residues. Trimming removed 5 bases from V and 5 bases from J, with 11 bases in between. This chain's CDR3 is CASSQGWDNEQFF. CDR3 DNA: TGCGCCAGCAGTCAGGGGTGGGACAATGAGCAGTTCTTC.

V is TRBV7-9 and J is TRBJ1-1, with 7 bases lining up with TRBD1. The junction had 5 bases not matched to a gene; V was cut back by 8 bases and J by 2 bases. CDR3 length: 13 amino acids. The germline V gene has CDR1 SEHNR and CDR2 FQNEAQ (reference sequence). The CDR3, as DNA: TGTGCCAGCGGGACAGCAATTAACACTGAAGCTTTCTTT. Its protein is CASGTAINTEAFF. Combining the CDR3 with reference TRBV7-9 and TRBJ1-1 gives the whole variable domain DTGVSQNPRHKITKRGQNVTFRCDPISEHNRLYWYRQTLGQGPEFLTYFQNEAQLEKSRLLSDRFSAERPKGSFSTLEIQRTEQGDSAMYLCASGTAINTEAFFGQGTRLTVV.

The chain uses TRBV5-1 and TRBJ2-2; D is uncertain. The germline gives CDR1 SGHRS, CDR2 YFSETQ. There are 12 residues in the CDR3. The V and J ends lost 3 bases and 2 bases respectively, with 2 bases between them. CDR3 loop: CASSYNTGELFF. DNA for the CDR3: TGCGCCAGCAGCTATAACACCGGGGAGCTGTTTTTT.